This T cell receptor (beta chain) originates from a study of T cell changes during pregnancy in multiple sclerosis. Clones were read by immunoSEQ multiplex PCR, and TCRdb kept only the in-frame ones, dropping some. The table lists 71,000 or so clones, approximately 92% of them singletons. This TCR was sampled from a female donor with multiple sclerosis, enrolled in a pregnancy study. The sample in question was peripheral blood, obtained in the third trimester of pregnancy.

As DNA, the CDR3 is TGTGCCAGCAGCTCGACTAGCACCGGGGAGCTGTTTTTT. Translating gives CASSSTSTGELFF. This chain uses TRBV5-6 with TRBJ2-2; maybe TRBD2 (6 bases). CDR3 length: 13 residues. V shed 3 bases and J shed 4 bases, with 7 bases lying between them. CDR1 SGHDT and CDR2 YYEEEE come from the germline V gene.